The 15 T cell receptor beta chains below all came from one sample that was sequenced in a study of Ad26.COV2.S vaccination and SARS-CoV-2 variants. This sample's treatment: roughly 20 received Ad26.COV2.S at low or high dose, single or two shots; 5 received placebo; per-sample allocation not given. It was on day 63 after the first vaccine or placebo injection that samples were taken. Data came from immunoSEQ multiplex PCR; TCRdb stores just in-frame clones and leaves some out. The table records roughly 380,000 clones, roughly 84% of them present only once. The sample in question was peripheral blood, obtained in a trial of Ad26.COV2.S vaccine versus placebo. Source of these receptors: a person aged 18-65 years who received the Ad26.COV2.S COVID-19 vaccine or a placebo.

The chain recombines TRBV4-2 with TRBJ2-6; weak D call: TRBD1 (5 bases). Germline loops: CDR1 LGHNA, CDR2 YNFKEQ. V was shortened by 0 bases and J by 3 bases, with 9 bases between the two germline ends. The CDR3 runs 16 residues. The CDR3 DNA sequence: TGTGCCAGCAGCCAAGACCCAGGGCGTGGGGCCAACGTCCTGACTTTC. Amino acid sequence: CASSQDPGRGANVLTF.

The rearrangement uses TRBV5-4 and TRBJ2-2, with TRBD1 matching 7 bases. V lost 4 bases, J lost 1 base, and 7 bases stayed unmatched. CDR3 size: 16 residues. Germline loops: CDR1 SGHNT, CDR2 YYREEE (reference sequence). The chain's CDR3 is CASSTGDRMNTGELFF. The CDR3 nucleotides read TGTGCCAGCAGCACAGGGGACAGAATGAACACCGGGGAGCTGTTTTTT.

This clone has a single count. The J gene is TRBJ2-7, the V gene TRBV6-5, with 8 nucleotides matching TRBD1. Trimming cost V 9 bases and J 2 bases; bases outside gene matches: 9. The CDR3 totals 14 residues. CDR1 and CDR2 from the germline V gene are MNHEY and SVGAGI. The CDR3 DNA reads as TGTGCCAGTGAGGACAGGGACCCTCCCTACGAGCAGTACTTC. Translating it yields CASEDRDPPYEQYF.

This rearrangement joins TRBV9 to TRBJ2-7; 7 nucleotides align to TRBD1. The CDR3 length is 14 residues. Germline V lookup: CDR1 SGDLS, CDR2 YYNGEE. The V segment lost 4 bases and the J segment 6 bases; nucleotides outside the gene matches: 10. The DNA of the CDR3 is TGTGCCAGCAGCCTAACCTGGACAGGAGGCGAGCAGTACTTC. Protein sequence: CASSLTWTGGEQYF.

The chain combines TRBV6-1 with TRBJ1-5, with D perhaps matching TRBD1 (6 bases). CDR3 size: 14 residues. V was pared by 2 bases and J by 3 bases, with 8 bases between. Germline CDR1 is MNHNS and CDR2 is SASEGT. The DNA for the CDR3 is TGTGCCAGCAGTGAATGGGGGCTCAATCAGCCCCAGCATTTT. Translating it yields CASSEWGLNQPQHF.

This clone was counted many times. The chain joins TRBV7-9 to TRBJ2-5; the D gene could be TRBD1 or TRBD2 (5 bases each). Germline V CDR1 and CDR2: SEHNR, FQNEAQ (reference sequence). V dropped 3 bases and J dropped 5 bases, with 16 bases sitting between them. CDR3 size: 15 residues. The CDR3 nucleotides read TGTGCCAGCAGCTTTGGTGGGGTGGGGGTCGAGACCCAGTACTTC. It yields the protein CASSFGGVGVETQYF.

The J gene is TRBJ2-5, the V gene TRBV2; 11 bases line up with TRBD2. This CDR3 contains 15 residues. From germline, CDR1 is SNHLY and CDR2 FYNNEI. With 2 bases clipped from V and 1 base from J, the junction kept 0 bases outside the gene matches. The CDR3 region has the DNA TGTGCCAGCAGTGAAACTAGCGGGGGCCAAGAGACCCAGTACTTC. Translation gives CASSETSGGQETQYF.

This clone occurred once. Other DNA sequences in this sample translate to the same CDR3. The chain recombines TRBV11-3 with TRBJ1-1; TRBD1 might be the D (6 bases). This CDR3 is built from 14 residues. V was cut by 1 base and J by 2 bases, with 8 bases left in between. Germline V gene sequence: CDR1 SGHNT, CDR2 YENEEA. The CDR3 region has the DNA TGTGCCAGCAGCTTAGGCAGGGGAAACACTGAAGCTTTCTTT. Its protein product is CASSLGRGNTEAFF.

The chain's CDR3 is CASKQGPTNEKLFF. CDR3 DNA sequence: TGTGCCAGCAAGCAGGGCCCCACTAATGAAAAACTGTTTTTT. V gene TRBV6-5 combines with J gene TRBJ1-4, with a weak D call TRBD1 (5 bases). The germline V gene encodes CDR1 MNHEY and CDR2 SVGAGI. V gave up 7 bases and J gave up 2 bases, with 11 bases separating them. This CDR3 region has 14 residues.

This clone was picked up a small number of times. The rearrangement joins TRBV4-1 to TRBJ2-1; 7 bases match TRBD1. The CDR3 loop spans 16 amino acids. The V segment lost 5 bases and the J segment 4 bases; nucleotides outside the gene matches: 11. CDR1 MGHRA and CDR2 YSYEKL come from the germline V gene. CDR3: CASSSQLGGLYNEQFF. For the CDR3, the DNA is TGCGCCAGCAGCTCTCAATTAGGGGGCTTATACAATGAGCAGTTCTTC.

Notes on this clone: The junction shows a germline mismatch at one end, possibly a read error. The chain combines TRBV7-7 with TRBJ1-1, with unresolved D. Germline CDR1 reads SSHAT; CDR2 reads FNYEAQ (reference sequence). CDR3 length: 13 amino acids. The DNA for the CDR3 is TGTGCTAGCAGCCCTACAGTGAACACTGAAGCTTTCTTT. It specifies CASSPTVNTEAFF.

The V gene is TRBV5-6, the J gene TRBJ2-2; 7 bases are shared with TRBD2. Per germline, CDR1 SGHDT and CDR2 YYEEEE. The ends lost 4 bases at V and 1 base at J; junction bases unmatched: 7. The CDR3 runs 16 residues. The CDR3 loop is CASSPLGGRNTGELFF. CDR3 nucleotides: TGTGCCAGCAGCCCCCTGGGGGGGAGGAACACCGGGGAGCTGTTTTTT.

V is TRBV5-1 and J is TRBJ1-1; the D gene is possibly TRBD1 (6 bases). The V end was cut by 4 bases, the J end by 8 bases, with 12 bases between. This CDR3 has 12 amino acids. Germline lookup yields CDR1 SGHRS and CDR2 YFSETQ. The CDR3 DNA reads TGCGCCAGCAGCGAGCAGGGACAAGAAGCTTTCTTT. The encoded protein is CASSEQGQEAFF.

This clone was recorded a few times. The chain uses TRBV27 and TRBJ2-1; maybe TRBD2 (5 bases). Per germline, CDR1 MNHEY and CDR2 SMNVEV (reference sequence). V was trimmed by 5 bases and J by 4 bases, leaving 12 bases between them. The CDR3 is 14 residues long. CDR3 coding DNA: TGTGCCAGCAGTCTGGGGAGAGTGTACAATGAGCAGTTCTTC. Its protein product is CASSLGRVYNEQFF.

The V gene is TRBV2, the J gene TRBJ2-1, with D perhaps assigned TRBD1 or TRBD2 (6 bases each). The V end lost 10 bases, the J end lost 2 bases, and 15 bases lay between the germline ends. Germline V gene lookup returns CDR1 SNHLY and CDR2 FYNNEI. This CDR3 comprises 14 residues. Written as DNA, the CDR3 is TGTGCCAAGGGGGTCGGGGGACCCTACAATGAGCAGTTCTTC. It codes for CAKGVGGPYNEQFF.